Shown below are 31 T cell receptor beta chains from a single sample sequenced in a study of shared clonotypes between healthy human individuals. Terminally differentiated effector memory CD45RA+ cells were excluded by CCR7 positive selection of CD45RO-negative cells. Clones were read by immunoSEQ multiplex PCR, and TCRdb kept only the in-frame ones, dropping some. Among about 2.1 million clones, roughly 91% were seen once, and the ten largest hold 1.5% to 2%. Sequencing was carried out using naive CD8+ T cells from PBMCs. All receptors come from a young man in good health. Some clones in this sample may be carry-over from other donors' samples.

V and J are TRBV4-1 and TRBJ2-7; the match to TRBD1 covers 9 bases. Germline trimming cut 0 bases from V and 6 bases from J; bases unmatched to any gene: 3. The germline gives CDR1 MGHRA, CDR2 YSYEKL. The CDR3 has 14 residues. CDR3 amino acids: CASSQEGQGSEQYF. CDR3 sequence (DNA): TGCGCCAGCAGCCAAGAGGGACAGGGTTCCGAGCAGTACTTC.

This clone was found once. This sequence joins TRBV9 and TRBJ2-6; 7 nucleotides line up with TRBD1. Germline CDR1 and CDR2: SGDLS and YYNGEE. CDR3 length equals 16 residues. V lost 4 bases to trimming and J lost 1 base; unmatched junction nucleotides: 5. DNA for the CDR3: TGTGCCAGCAGCACCCGACAGGGTTCTGGGGCCAACGTCCTGACTTTC. Encoded protein: CASSTRQGSGANVLTF.

The chain uses TRBV7-3 and TRBJ2-1; 12 positions match TRBD2. Looked up from germline, CDR1 is SGHTA and CDR2 is FQGTGA. There are 16 residues in the CDR3. With V trimmed by 5 bases and J by 10 bases, 12 bases remained unmatched. CDR3 protein: CASSLGLAGPYREQFF. As DNA, the CDR3 is TGTGCCAGCAGCCTCGGACTAGCGGGGCCCTACCGGGAGCAGTTCTTC.

The genes are TRBV6-5 and TRBJ1-5; 8 bases match TRBD1. After removal of 8 bases from V and 2 bases from J, the junction contained 5 bases not matched to a gene. The CDR3 is 14 amino acids. The germline CDR1 and CDR2 sequences are MNHEY and SVGAGI. For the CDR3, the DNA is TGTGCCAGCGAGGACAGGGTGGGCAATCAGCCCCAGCATTTT. Protein sequence: CASEDRVGNQPQHF.

This clone was seen more than once but under ten times. This CDR3 reads CAWSVGTGRMNTEAFF. CDR3 in DNA: TGTGCCTGGAGTGTTGGAACAGGGAGAATGAACACTGAAGCTTTCTTT. The chain uses TRBV30 and TRBJ1-1; D may be TRBD1 (6 bases). CDR1 and CDR2 (germline): GTSNPN, SVGIG (reference sequence). V lost 0 bases and J 0 bases, leaving 14 bases between the germline ends. This CDR3 has 16 amino acids.

The chain links TRBV6-6 to TRBJ1-4; maybe TRBD1 (6 bases). The CDR3 consists of 13 residues. The V gene's germline CDR1 is MNHNY and CDR2 SVGAGI (reference sequence). With 5 bases removed from V and 4 bases from J, the gap between germline ends came to 8 bases. The chain's CDR3 is CASSGTSNEKLFF. Here the CDR3 DNA reads TGTGCCAGCAGTGGGACAAGTAATGAAAAACTGTTTTTT.

V is TRBV7-6 and J is TRBJ2-2; D call uncertain. V lost 1 base and J 11 bases, leaving 8 bases between the germline ends. Germline loops: CDR1 SGHVS, CDR2 FNYEAQ. The CDR3 is made up of 12 amino acids. In nucleotides, the CDR3 is TGTGCCAGCAGCTTAGGGGCCAGAGAGCTGTTTTTT. Its protein product is CASSLGARELFF.

V and J are TRBV5-6 and TRBJ2-1; 8 bases match TRBD2. Germline-derived CDR1 and CDR2 are SGHDT and YYEEEE. CDR3 length: 14 residues. V was pared by 4 bases and J by 8 bases, with 8 bases of the junction left unmatched. The CDR3 region is CASSGGLGLDEQFF. The CDR3 DNA sequence: TGTGCCAGCAGCGGGGGACTAGGGCTCGATGAGCAGTTCTTC.

The V gene is TRBV9, the J gene TRBJ2-5; perhaps TRBD2 as D (5 bases). From germline, CDR1 is SGDLS and CDR2 YYNGEE. The CDR3 covers 13 residues. Deletions cut 3 bases from V and 0 bases from J, with 6 bases between. In DNA form, the CDR3 reads TGTGCCAGCAGCGAGACTAACCAAGAGACCCAGTACTTC. It specifies CASSETNQETQYF.

The chain has TRBV7-2 and TRBJ2-1; D gene unclear. Germline lookup yields CDR1 SGHTA and CDR2 FQGNSA. Trimming removed 3 bases at V and 6 bases at J, with 15 bases between. The CDR3 contains 15 residues. The DNA of the CDR3 is TGTGCCAGCAGCTTGGCGAGCCGGATCCCCAATGAGCAGTTCTTC. The encoded protein is CASSLASRIPNEQFF.

The chain has TRBV4-1 and TRBJ2-4; TRBD1 matches 7 bases. This CDR3 has 15 residues. CDR1 MGHRA and CDR2 YSYEKL come from the germline V gene. V lost 2 bases and J lost 8; bases outside the gene matches: 9. The CDR3 loop reads CASSQRSGGLDIQYF. In DNA form, the CDR3 reads TGCGCCAGCAGCCAACGATCAGGGGGTTTGGACATTCAGTACTTC.

The V and J genes are TRBV5-1 and TRBJ1-4; D is ambiguous. Trimming stripped 4 bases from V and 8 bases from J, with 15 bases between. Germline V gene lookup returns CDR1 SGHRS and CDR2 YFSETQ. The CDR3 sequence is 14 residues long. CDR3 bases: TGCGCCAGCAGCAAGGGTCTGGCGGGGGAAAAACTGTTTTTT. Residues: CASSKGLAGEKLFF.

Regarding this clone: The same CDR3 can be traced to other DNA sequences in this sample. The chain is built from TRBV5-1 and TRBJ2-7, with 8 bases lining up with TRBD1. This CDR3 region has 13 residues. V trimming: 4 bases; J trimming: 3 bases; junction bases outside the gene matches: 3. Germline V gene lookup returns CDR1 SGHRS and CDR2 YFSETQ. DNA of the CDR3: TGCGCCAGCAGCCACGGGACAGGCTACGAGCAGTACTTC. Translated, it gives CASSHGTGYEQYF.

The chain couples TRBV4-1 to TRBJ2-6; no reliable D call. The CDR3 totals 17 residues. Between the trimmed V and J ends, which lost 0 bases and 0 bases, there was a span of 9 bases. Looked up from germline, CDR1 is MGHRA and CDR2 is YSYEKL. This CDR3 is CASSQEAISSGANVLTF. The CDR3 nucleotides read TGCGCCAGCAGCCAAGAGGCCATAAGCTCTGGGGCCAACGTCCTGACTTTC.

The chain uses TRBV29-1 and TRBJ2-3; the D gene could be TRBD1 or TRBD2 (8 bases each). The V end lost 6 bases, the J end lost 0 bases, and 25 bases lay between the germline ends. CDR1 SQVTM and CDR2 ANQGSEA come from the germline V gene. This CDR3 has 18 amino acids. CDR3 bases: TGCAGCGTGAGGGGGACAGGAGTTAGCGGGGAAAGCACAGATACGCAGTATTTT. This encodes CSVRGTGVSGESTDTQYF.

The chain links TRBV19 to TRBJ1-1; D perhaps matches TRBD1 (6 bases). Germline V gene lookup returns CDR1 LNHDA and CDR2 SQIVND (reference sequence). Trimming removed 4 bases from V and 4 bases from J, with 19 bases in between. The CDR3 has 16 amino acids. This CDR3 is CASSTTRHQGTTEAFF. In DNA, the CDR3 is TGTGCCAGTAGTACTACCCGACACCAGGGGACCACTGAAGCTTTCTTT.

This rearrangement joins TRBV7-9 to TRBJ2-1; the D is unclear. The CDR3 consists of 15 residues. The germline V gene encodes CDR1 SEHNR and CDR2 FQNEAQ (reference sequence). V lost 2 bases, J lost 6 bases, and 14 bases lay in between. The DNA of the CDR3 is TGTGCCAGCAGCTTACCCTCGATAGGGCCCAATGAGCAGTTCTTC. Amino acid sequence: CASSLPSIGPNEQFF. Full variable domain (rest looked up from reference TRBV7-9 and TRBJ2-1): DTGVSQNPRHKITKRGQNVTFRCDPISEHNRLYWYRQTLGQGPEFLTYFQNEAQLEKSRLLSDRFSAERPKGSFSTLEIQRTEQGDSAMYLCASSLPSIGPNEQFFGPGTRLTVL.

The chain carries TRBV5-1 and TRBJ1-1, with no clear D. The V end was cut by 4 bases, the J end by 3 bases, with 10 bases between. Germline V gene sequence: CDR1 SGHRS, CDR2 YFSETQ. CDR3 length equals 13 residues. In nucleotides, the CDR3 is TGCGCCAGCAGCCTCTCATCGGACACTGAAGCTTTCTTT. Residues: CASSLSSDTEAFF.

This chain uses TRBV6-5 with TRBJ1-2; a weak D match, TRBD1 (5 bases). V was cut by 4 bases and J by 2 bases, with 14 bases left in between. CDR1 is MNHEY and CDR2 is SVGAGI in the germline V gene. The CDR3 totals 15 residues. The CDR3 DNA reads as TGTGCCAGCAGTTTTTACAGGAATATGAACTATGGCTACACCTTC. Amino acid sequence: CASSFYRNMNYGYTF.

This clone was observed once. The gene calls are TRBV29-1 and TRBJ2-7; TRBD2 agrees at 7 bases. Germline CDR1 SQVTM, CDR2 ANQGSEA. J was trimmed by 3 bases and V by 0 bases; bases with no gene match: 5. The CDR3 is 14 residues long. CDR3: CSVEEASGNYEQYF. CDR3 sequence (DNA): TGCAGCGTTGAAGAGGCCAGCGGGAACTACGAGCAGTACTTC.

The CDR3 DNA reads as TGCGCCAGCAGAGTAAGCCCCAGCTCCTACAATGAGCAGTTCTTC. This encodes CASRVSPSSYNEQFF. This chain links TRBV5-1 with TRBJ2-1; D is undetermined. Looked up from germline, CDR1 is SGHRS and CDR2 is YFSETQ. Trimming shortened V by 5 bases and J by 0 bases, and 12 bases separated the two germline ends. There are 15 residues in the CDR3. Together with reference TRBV5-1 and TRBJ2-1, the CDR3 gives the full variable domain: KAGVTQTPRYLIKTRGQQVTLSCSPISGHRSVSWYQQTPGQGLQFLFEYFSETQRNKGNFPGRFSGRQFSNSRSEMNVSTLELGDSALYLCASRVSPSSYNEQFFGPGTRLTVL.

J is TRBJ1-1 and V is TRBV11-2; TRBD1 is a possible D gene (5 bases). The CDR3 spans 15 residues. Trimming pared 1 base from V and 3 bases from J, leaving 12 bases between. Germline CDR1 reads SGHAT; CDR2 reads FQNNGV. The CDR3 DNA reads as TGTGCCAGCAGCTTAGTCACCCGGGGGTACACTGAAGCTTTCTTT. Protein product: CASSLVTRGYTEAFF.

The V call is TRBV4-2, the J call TRBJ2-1; 9 nucleotides match TRBD2. The V segment lost 0 bases and the J segment 5 bases; nucleotides outside the gene matches: 8. The CDR3 contains 17 residues. Germline loops: CDR1 LGHNA, CDR2 YNFKEQ. The CDR3 DNA reads as TGTGCCAGCAGCCAAGATCGGGGGACTAGCTTTGACAATGAGCAGTTCTTC. Translation: CASSQDRGTSFDNEQFF.

The chain has TRBV30 and TRBJ2-1; D uncertain. Germline V gene data show CDR1 as GTSNPN and CDR2 as SVGIG (reference sequence). V was shortened by 2 bases and J by 3 bases, with 5 bases between the two germline ends. The CDR3 runs 12 residues. CDR3 in amino acids: CAWSPNYNEQFF. The CDR3 nucleotides are TGTGCCTGGAGTCCCAACTACAATGAGCAGTTCTTC.

The chain joins TRBV7-2 to TRBJ2-2; 10 bases match TRBD2. Germline CDR1 SGHTA, CDR2 FQGNSA. The CDR3 loop spans 16 amino acids. The V and J ends lost 10 bases and 4 bases, in that order; junction bases with no gene match: 12. Here the CDR3 reads CATQTTQREGTGELFF. The CDR3 nucleotides read TGTGCCACCCAGACCACGCAGCGGGAGGGCACCGGGGAGCTGTTTTTT.

The CDR3 DNA follows: TGTGCCAGCAGCTTAAGTGCAGGGGCCCCTAATGAAAAACTGTTTTTT. It translates to CASSLSAGAPNEKLFF. The V call is TRBV7-9, the J call TRBJ1-4, with D perhaps TRBD1 (6 bases). The CDR3 runs to 16 residues. Trimming removed 2 bases at V and 3 bases at J, with 13 bases between. Germline values: CDR1 SEHNR, CDR2 FQNEAQ (reference sequence).

This rearrangement joins TRBV28 to TRBJ2-1, with TRBD2 identical over 10 bases. The CDR3 contains 14 residues. V lost 5 bases, J lost 9 bases, and 7 bases stayed unmatched. Germline V lookup: CDR1 MDHEN, CDR2 SYDVKM. CDR3 sequence reads: CASSPSGRAAEQFF. In DNA form, the CDR3 reads TGTGCCAGCAGTCCCAGCGGGAGGGCCGCTGAGCAGTTCTTC.

The chain couples TRBV7-9 to TRBJ2-4; 11 bases match TRBD2. Trimming at V came to 5 bases and at J to 4 bases, leaving 7 bases not matched to a gene. CDR1 SEHNR and CDR2 FQNEAQ come from the germline V gene (reference sequence). This CDR3 has 16 residues. The CDR3 sequence: CASSTPGLAEKNIQYF. CDR3 bases: TGTGCCAGCAGCACCCCGGGACTAGCGGAAAAAAACATTCAGTACTTC. The full variable domain, its missing parts supplied by reference TRBV7-9 and TRBJ2-4, is DTGVSQNPRHKITKRGQNVTFRCDPISEHNRLYWYRQTLGQGPEFLTYFQNEAQLEKSRLLSDRFSAERPKGSFSTLEIQRTEQGDSAMYLCASSTPGLAEKNIQYFGAGTRLSVL.

The chain recombines TRBV9 with TRBJ2-3; a weak D match, TRBD2 (5 bases). Germline values: CDR1 SGDLS, CDR2 YYNGEE. V lost 3 bases to trimming and J lost 4 bases, with 15 bases between them. CDR3 size: 15 residues. The CDR3: CASSAQLLGSDTQYF. The CDR3 region has the DNA TGTGCCAGCAGCGCCCAACTACTAGGATCAGATACGCAGTATTTT.

The V and J genes are TRBV28 and TRBJ2-1, with TRBD2 identical over 7 bases. CDR3 length equals 16 residues. The V segment lost 4 bases and the J segment 3 bases; nucleotides outside the gene matches: 9. CDR1 is MDHEN, CDR2 SYDVKM, per germline. The CDR3 DNA follows: TGTGCCAGCAGTTCCCTAGCGGAAGAGTTCTACAATGAGCAGTTCTTC. Its translation: CASSSLAEEFYNEQFF.

The J gene is TRBJ2-7, the V gene TRBV7-8; a possible D gene is TRBD2 (6 bases). Deletions cut 4 bases from V and 0 bases from J, with 10 bases between. CDR1 is SGHVS and CDR2 is FQNEAQ in the germline V gene. The CDR3 contains 14 residues. In DNA, the CDR3 is TGTGCCAGCAGCTGGGGGGAGTTCTCCTACGAGCAGTACTTC. Protein product: CASSWGEFSYEQYF.